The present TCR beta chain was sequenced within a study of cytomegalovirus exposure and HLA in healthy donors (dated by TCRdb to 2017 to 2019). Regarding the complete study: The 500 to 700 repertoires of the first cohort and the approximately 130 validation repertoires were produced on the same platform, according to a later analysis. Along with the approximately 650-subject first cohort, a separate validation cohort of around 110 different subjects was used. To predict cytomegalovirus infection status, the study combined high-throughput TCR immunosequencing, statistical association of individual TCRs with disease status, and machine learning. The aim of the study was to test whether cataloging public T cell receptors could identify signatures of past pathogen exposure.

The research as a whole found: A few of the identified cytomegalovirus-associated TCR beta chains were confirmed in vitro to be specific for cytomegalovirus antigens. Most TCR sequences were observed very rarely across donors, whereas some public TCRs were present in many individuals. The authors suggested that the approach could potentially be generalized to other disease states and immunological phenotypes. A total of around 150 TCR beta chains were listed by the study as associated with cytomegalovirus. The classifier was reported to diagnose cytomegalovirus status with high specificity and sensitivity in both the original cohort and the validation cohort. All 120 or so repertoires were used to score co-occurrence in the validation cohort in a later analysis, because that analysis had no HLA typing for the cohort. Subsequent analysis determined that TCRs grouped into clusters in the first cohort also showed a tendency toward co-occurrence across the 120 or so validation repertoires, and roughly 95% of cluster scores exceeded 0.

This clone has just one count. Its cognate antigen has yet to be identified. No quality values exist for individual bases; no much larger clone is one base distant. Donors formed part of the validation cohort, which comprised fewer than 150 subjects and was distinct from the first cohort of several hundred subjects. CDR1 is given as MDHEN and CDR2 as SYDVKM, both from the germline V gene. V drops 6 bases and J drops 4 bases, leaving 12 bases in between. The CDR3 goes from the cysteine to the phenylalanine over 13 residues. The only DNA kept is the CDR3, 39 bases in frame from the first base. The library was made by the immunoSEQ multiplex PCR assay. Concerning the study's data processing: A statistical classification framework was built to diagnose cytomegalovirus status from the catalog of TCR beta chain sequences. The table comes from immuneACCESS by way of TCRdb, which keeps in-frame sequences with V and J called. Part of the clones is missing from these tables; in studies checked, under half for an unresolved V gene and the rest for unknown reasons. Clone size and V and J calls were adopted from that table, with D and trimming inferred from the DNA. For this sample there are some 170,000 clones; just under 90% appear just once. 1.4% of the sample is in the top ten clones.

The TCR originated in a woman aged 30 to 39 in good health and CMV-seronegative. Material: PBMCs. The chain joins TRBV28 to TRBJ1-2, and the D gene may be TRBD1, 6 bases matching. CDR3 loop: CASRGTFFYGYTF. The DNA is TGTGCCAGCAGAGGGACATTCTTCTATGGCTACACCTTC.